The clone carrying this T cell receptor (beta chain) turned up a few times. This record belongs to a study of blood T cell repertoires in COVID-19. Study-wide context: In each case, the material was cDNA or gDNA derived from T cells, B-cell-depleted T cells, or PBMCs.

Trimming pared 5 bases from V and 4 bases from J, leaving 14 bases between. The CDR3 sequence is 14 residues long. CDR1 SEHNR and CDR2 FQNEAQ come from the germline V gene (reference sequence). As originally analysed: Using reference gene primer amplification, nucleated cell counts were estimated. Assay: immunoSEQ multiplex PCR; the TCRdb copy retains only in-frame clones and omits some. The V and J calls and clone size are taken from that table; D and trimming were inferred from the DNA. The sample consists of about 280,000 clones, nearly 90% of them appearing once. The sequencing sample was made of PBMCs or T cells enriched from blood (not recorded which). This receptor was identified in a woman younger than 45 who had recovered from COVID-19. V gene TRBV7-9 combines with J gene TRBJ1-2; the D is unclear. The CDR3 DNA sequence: TGTGCCAGCAGCCCCGTGAGGCCCCTCTATGGCTACACCTTC. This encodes CASSPVRPLYGYTF. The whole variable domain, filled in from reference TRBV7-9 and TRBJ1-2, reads DTGVSQNPRHKITKRGQNVTFRCDPISEHNRLYWYRQTLGQGPEFLTYFQNEAQLEKSRLLSDRFSAERPKGSFSTLEIQRTEQGDSAMYLCASSPVRPLYGYTFGSGTRLTVV.